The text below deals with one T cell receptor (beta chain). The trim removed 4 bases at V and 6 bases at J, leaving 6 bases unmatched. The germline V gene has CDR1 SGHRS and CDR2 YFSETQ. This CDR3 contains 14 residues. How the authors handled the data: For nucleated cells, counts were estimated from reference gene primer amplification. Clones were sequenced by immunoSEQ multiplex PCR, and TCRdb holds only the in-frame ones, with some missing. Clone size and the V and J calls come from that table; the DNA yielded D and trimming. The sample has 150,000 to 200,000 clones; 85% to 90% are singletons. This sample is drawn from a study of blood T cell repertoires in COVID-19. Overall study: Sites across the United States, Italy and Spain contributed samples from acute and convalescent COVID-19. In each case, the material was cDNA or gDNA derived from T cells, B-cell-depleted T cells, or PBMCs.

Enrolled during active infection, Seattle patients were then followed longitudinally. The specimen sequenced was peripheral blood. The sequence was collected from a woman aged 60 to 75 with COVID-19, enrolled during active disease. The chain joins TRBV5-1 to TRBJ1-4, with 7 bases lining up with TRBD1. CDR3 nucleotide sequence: TGCGCCAGCAGCAAGAGACAGGGACATGAAAAACTGTTTTTT. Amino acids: CASSKRQGHEKLFF.